Below are 20 T cell receptor beta chains sequenced from a single sample in a study of blood T cell repertoires in COVID-19. Sequenced by immunoSEQ multiplex PCR; TCRdb stores in-frame clones only, minus some. The repertoire holds about 300,000 clones, with 85% to 90% as singletons. Sequencing used PBMCs or T cells enriched from blood (not recorded which). Receptor source: a woman younger than 35 who had recovered from COVID-19.

The rearrangement uses TRBV11-2 and TRBJ1-1, with TRBD1 matching 8 bases. Trimming cost V 1 base and J 0 bases; bases outside gene matches: 1. CDR1 is SGHAT, CDR2 FQNNGV, per germline. This CDR3 has 15 residues. The CDR3 DNA reads TGTGCCAGCAGCTTAGGACAGGGGATGAACACTGAAGCTTTCTTT. It specifies CASSLGQGMNTEAFF.

V gene TRBV3-1 (or the pseudogene TRBV3-2) combines with J gene TRBJ2-1; D possibly corresponds to TRBD2 (6 bases). Deletions cut 6 bases from V and 0 bases from J, with 9 bases between. The CDR3 is made up of 14 amino acids. The germline CDR1 and CDR2 sequences are LGHDT and YNNKEL (reference sequence). This CDR3 reads CASSLADSYNEQFF. The CDR3 nucleotides read TGTGCCAGCAGTTTAGCGGACTCCTACAATGAGCAGTTCTTC.

This chain joins TRBV21-1 and TRBJ2-5; the table's D call of TRBD1 was not tested on the DNA. TRBV21-1 is a documented pseudogene. The CDR3 consists of 20 residues. The CDR3 bases are TGTGCCAGCAGCGCTCAATATAGGGGGCAGGAAGGAGGGTACCAAGAGACCCAGTACTTC. It specifies CASSAQYRGQEGGYQETQYF.

This clone is a singleton in its sample. This chain links TRBV19 with TRBJ2-5, with 10 positions matching TRBD2. Trimming took 7 bases from V and 2 from J; bases not matched to a gene: 10. CDR1 is LNHDA, CDR2 SQIVND, per germline (reference sequence). The CDR3 extends over 16 amino acids. The CDR3 here is CASTPGLAAQQETQYF. The CDR3, as DNA: TGTGCCAGTACCCCCGGACTAGCGGCTCAACAAGAGACCCAGTACTTC.

The gene calls are TRBV5-1 and TRBJ2-7; a weak D match, TRBD2 (5 bases). This CDR3 comprises 16 residues. The ends were cut back, 1 base at V and 2 bases at J, with 16 bases in the middle. CDR1 SGHRS and CDR2 YFSETQ come from the germline V gene. CDR3 amino acids: CASSLRTRTLAYEQYF. DNA of the CDR3: TGCGCCAGCAGCTTGCGTACTCGGACTCTCGCCTACGAGCAGTACTTC. Together with reference TRBV5-1 and TRBJ2-7, the CDR3 gives the full variable domain: KAGVTQTPRYLIKTRGQQVTLSCSPISGHRSVSWYQQTPGQGLQFLFEYFSETQRNKGNFPGRFSGRQFSNSRSEMNVSTLELGDSALYLCASSLRTRTLAYEQYFGPGTRLTVT.

The chain is built from TRBV21-1 and TRBJ1-3; the table's D call, TRBD1, was not checked against the DNA. TRBV21-1 counts as a pseudogene. This CDR3 contains 16 residues. CDR3 DNA: TGTGCCAGCAGCAAAACAGGGAGCAAACTGGGAAACACCATATATTTT. It encodes CASSKTGSKLGNTIYF.

J is TRBJ1-1 and V is TRBV12-3 or TRBV12-4, with D possibly being TRBD1 (6 bases). The V gene lost 2 bases and the J gene lost 7 bases, with 11 bases spanning the gap. The CDR3 spans 13 residues. CDR3 bases: TGTGCCAGCAGTTTAATGGGACACAATGAAGCTTTCTTT. Residues: CASSLMGHNEAFF.

This sequence joins TRBV13 and TRBJ2-7, with 8 bases aligning to TRBD1. The CDR3 runs to 15 residues. Trimming removed 0 bases from V and 2 bases from J; junction bases left unmatched: 3. CDR1 is PRHDT, CDR2 FYEKMQ, per germline (reference sequence). CDR3 region: CASSLGLGQAYEQYF. The DNA for the CDR3 is TGTGCCAGCAGCTTAGGCCTGGGACAGGCCTACGAGCAGTACTTC.

This rearrangement joins TRBV5-6 to TRBJ2-7, with D possibly matching TRBD1 (5 bases). V shed 0 bases and J shed 3 bases, with 10 bases lying between them. CDR1 and CDR2 from the germline V gene are SGHDT and YYEEEE. This CDR3 is 14 amino acids long. The CDR3 region is CASSLDRTNYEQYF. The CDR3 nucleotides read TGTGCCAGCAGCTTGGACAGGACAAACTACGAGCAGTACTTC.

This clone was counted only a few times. The gene calls are TRBV28 and TRBJ1-4, with D perhaps matching TRBD1 (6 bases). Germline V gene data show CDR1 as MDHEN and CDR2 as SYDVKM. Trimming removed 8 bases at V and 3 bases at J, with 16 bases between. The CDR3 loop spans 15 amino acids. DNA of the CDR3: TGTGCCAGCCTAGGATCGGACAGTCCTAATGAAAAACTGTTTTTT. Translation gives CASLGSDSPNEKLFF.

The chain joins TRBV28 to TRBJ2-3, with TRBD2 identical over 10 bases. The CDR3 contains 16 residues. Germline CDR1 is MDHEN and CDR2 is SYDVKM. The V segment lost 4 bases and the J segment 2 bases; nucleotides outside the gene matches: 6. CDR3 nucleotide sequence: TGTGCCAGCAGTTCCGGACTAGCGGTAAACACAGATACGCAGTATTTT. Translated: CASSSGLAVNTDTQYF.

The CDR3 is CASSQEWLASNEQFF. CDR3 sequence (DNA): TGTGCCAGCAGCCAAGAATGGCTAGCGAGCAATGAGCAGTTCTTC. The chain employs TRBV3-1 (or the pseudogene TRBV3-2) and TRBJ2-1, with a possible D match to TRBD2 (6 bases). CDR1 LGHDT and CDR2 YNNKEL come from the germline V gene (reference sequence). This CDR3 has 15 amino acids. V lost 0 bases and J lost 6, with 12 bases in between.

The chain links TRBV10-3 to TRBJ2-5; TRBD1 matches at 7 bases. CDR3 size: 15 residues. Looked up from germline, CDR1 is ENHRY and CDR2 is SYGVKD. The V segment lost 0 bases and the J segment 3 bases; nucleotides outside the gene matches: 4. This CDR3 is CAISESDRPEETQYF. The CDR3 region has the DNA TGTGCCATCAGTGAGTCGGACAGGCCCGAAGAGACCCAGTACTTC.

This clone was found a few times. The chain employs TRBV3-1 (or the pseudogene TRBV3-2) and TRBJ2-1; maybe TRBD2 (6 bases). Germline lookup yields CDR1 LGHDT and CDR2 YNNKEL (reference sequence). V gave up 3 bases and J gave up 10 bases, with 10 bases separating them. This CDR3 spans 12 amino acids. CDR3 DNA sequence: TGTGCCAGCAGCCATGGGACTGGCGAGCAGTTCTTC. Translation: CASSHGTGEQFF.

V usage is TRBV12-2 and J usage is TRBJ1-2. TRBV12-2 is deemed a pseudogene. CDR3 length: 18 amino acids. DNA for the CDR3: TGTGCAAGTCGCTTCCAAGAGTCCCCCGAGGGAAAGGTCTATGGCTACACCTTC. Translation: CASRFQESPEGKVYGYTF.

The chain is built from TRBV7-9 and TRBJ1-2, with TRBD1 matching over 8 bases. The germline gives CDR1 SEHNR, CDR2 FQNEAQ (reference sequence). This CDR3 spans 14 amino acids. The trim removed 0 bases at V and 8 bases at J, leaving 5 bases unmatched. CDR3 sequence reads: CASSLAGQAAGYTF. Here the CDR3 DNA reads TGTGCCAGCAGCTTAGCGGGACAGGCGGCGGGCTACACCTTC. Full variable domain (missing parts from reference TRBV7-9 and TRBJ1-2): DTGVSQNPRHKITKRGQNVTFRCDPISEHNRLYWYRQTLGQGPEFLTYFQNEAQLEKSRLLSDRFSAERPKGSFSTLEIQRTEQGDSAMYLCASSLAGQAAGYTFGSGTRLTVV.

V usage is TRBV30 and J usage is TRBJ1-1, with D uncertain. The CDR3 has 13 amino acids. V shed 0 bases and J shed 5 bases, with 10 bases lying between them. The germline V gene has CDR1 GTSNPN and CDR2 SVGIG (reference sequence). For the CDR3, the DNA is TGTGCCTGGAGTGTAATGGGAGGAACTGAAGCTTTCTTT. Translating gives CAWSVMGGTEAFF. The complete variable domain, with remaining parts taken from reference TRBV30 and TRBJ1-1, reads SQTIHQWPATLVQPVGSPLSLECTVEGTSNPNLYWYRQAAGRGLQLLFYSVGIGQISSEVPQNLSASRPQDRQFILSSKKLLLSDSGFYLCAWSVMGGTEAFFGQGTRLTVV.

This chain links TRBV4-2 with TRBJ1-2; 10 bases match TRBD1. Germline loops: CDR1 LGHNA, CDR2 YNFKEQ. Germline trimming cut 3 bases from V and 8 bases from J; bases unmatched to any gene: 9. The CDR3 extends over 15 amino acids. CDR3 protein: CASSQPGQGSRGYTF. The CDR3 DNA reads as TGTGCCAGCAGCCAGCCGGGACAGGGGTCCCGAGGCTACACCTTC.

This chain uses TRBV19 with TRBJ1-5, with 8 bases aligning to TRBD1. Germline values: CDR1 LNHDA, CDR2 SQIVND (reference sequence). The trim removed 5 bases at V and 6 bases at J, leaving 9 bases unmatched. CDR3 length equals 15 residues. The CDR3 nucleotides are TGTGCCAGTAGTCCGACGGACAGGGTCTTTCAGCCCCAGCATTTT. This codes for CASSPTDRVFQPQHF.

This clone was seen just once. The rearrangement joins TRBV11-2 to TRBJ1-6; a weak D match, TRBD1 (6 bases). CDR1 is SGHAT, CDR2 FQNNGV, per germline. The CDR3 extends over 15 amino acids. V lost 4 bases and J lost 3, with 10 bases in between. Here the CDR3 reads CASSSDRGYNSPLHF. The CDR3 DNA is TGTGCCAGCAGCTCGGACAGAGGCTATAATTCACCCCTCCACTTT.